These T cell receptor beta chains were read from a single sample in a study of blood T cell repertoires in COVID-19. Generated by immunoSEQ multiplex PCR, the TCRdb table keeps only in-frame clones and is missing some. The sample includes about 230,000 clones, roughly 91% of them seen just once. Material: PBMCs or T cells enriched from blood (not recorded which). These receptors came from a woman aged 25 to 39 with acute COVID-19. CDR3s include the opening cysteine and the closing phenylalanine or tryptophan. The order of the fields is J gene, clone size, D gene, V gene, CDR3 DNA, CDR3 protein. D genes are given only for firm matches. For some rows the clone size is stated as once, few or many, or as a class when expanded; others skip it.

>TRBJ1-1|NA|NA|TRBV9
TGTGCCAGCAGCGTAGACATGAACACTGAAGCTTTCTTT
CASSVDMNTEAFF
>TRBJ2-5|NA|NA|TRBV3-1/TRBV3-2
TGTGCCAGCAGGTCCGGTCCCGGGACCCAGTACTTC
CASRSGPGTQYF
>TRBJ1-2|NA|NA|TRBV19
TGTGCCAGTAGTATCTGGGGGCCAGGGAATAACTATGGCTACACCTTC
CASSIWGPGNNYGYTF
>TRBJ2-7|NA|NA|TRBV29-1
TGCAGCGTTGGGGACAAAGTCAGCTCCTACGAGCAGTACTTC
CSVGDKVSSYEQYF
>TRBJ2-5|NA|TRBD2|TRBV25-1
TGTGCCAGCAGTGAGGCGAGCGGGGGCCAAGAGACCCAGTACTTC
CASSEASGGQETQYF
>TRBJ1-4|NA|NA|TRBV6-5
TGTGCCAGCAAATCCGGCGGAACCGGCGAAAAACTGTTTTTT
CASKSGGTGEKLFF
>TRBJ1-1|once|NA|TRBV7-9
TGTGCCAGCAGCTTAGCGCTGGGGGGAAACAGGATGAACACTGAAGCTTTCTTT
CASSLALGGNRMNTEAFF
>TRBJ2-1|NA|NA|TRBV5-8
TGTGCCAGCAGCCCCCTCTCCCTTGAGCAGTTCTTC
CASSPLSLEQFF
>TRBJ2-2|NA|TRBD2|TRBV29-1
TGCAGCGCCGAGGCTTATAGCGGGGGGACGAACACCGGGGAGCTGTTTTTT
CSAEAYSGGTNTGELFF
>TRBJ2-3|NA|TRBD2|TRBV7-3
TGTGCCAGCAGCTTAGGGACTAGCGGGGGGGCAGGAGATACGCAGTATTTT
CASSLGTSGGAGDTQYF
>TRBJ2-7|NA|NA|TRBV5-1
TGCGCCAGCCTAAAGATGCGGGACTTTGTGTACGAGCAGTACTTC
CASLKMRDFVYEQYF
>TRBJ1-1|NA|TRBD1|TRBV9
TGTGCCAGCAGCGACTACAGGGGTGAGGCTTTCTTT
CASSDYRGEAFF
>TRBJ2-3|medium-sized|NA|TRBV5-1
TGCGCCAGCAGCTTTCCACAGAGCACAGATACGCAGTATTTT
CASSFPQSTDTQYF
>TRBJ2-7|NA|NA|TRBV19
TGTGCCAGTAGTAGGGATTCGGGGAGCACCTACGAGCAGTACTTC
CASSRDSGSTYEQYF
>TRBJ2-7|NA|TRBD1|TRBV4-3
TGCGCCAGCAGCCAAGCAGGACAGGGCTCCTACGAGCAGTACTTC
CASSQAGQGSYEQYF
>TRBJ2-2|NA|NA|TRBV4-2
TGTGCCAGCAGCCTAGGCGGCACCGGGGAGCTGTTTTTT
CASSLGGTGELFF
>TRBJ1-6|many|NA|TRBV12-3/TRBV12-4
TGTGCCAGCAGCTCAGGGCGAACACCCCTCCACTTT
CASSSGRTPLHF
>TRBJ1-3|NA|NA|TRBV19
TGTGCCAGTAGTTCCGGGGGAACTGGAAACACCATATATTTT
CASSSGGTGNTIYF
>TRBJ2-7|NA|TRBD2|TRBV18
TGTGCCAGCTCACCACCCGGGAGGGGGAACTACGAGCAGTACTTC
CASSPPGRGNYEQYF
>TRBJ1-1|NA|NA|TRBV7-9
TGTGCCAGCAGGTATAGCACTGAAGCTTTCTTT
CASRYSTEAFF
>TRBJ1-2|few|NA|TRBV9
TGTGCCAGCAGCCCACGGGCAGGGGGCTACACCTTC
CASSPRAGGYTF
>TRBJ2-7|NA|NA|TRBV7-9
TGTGCCAGCAGCTTAGGTTACCGCCGTTCGGACAGTACCTACGAGCAGTACTTC
CASSLGYRRSDSTYEQYF
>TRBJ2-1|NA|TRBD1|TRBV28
TGTGCCAGCAGTCAGGGACAGGGGGTTGTGGACAATGAGCAGTTCTTC
CASSQGQGVVDNEQFF
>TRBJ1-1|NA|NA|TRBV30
TGTGCCTGGAGTGTAGGGGAGGGCCGAGCTTTCTTT
CAWSVGEGRAFF